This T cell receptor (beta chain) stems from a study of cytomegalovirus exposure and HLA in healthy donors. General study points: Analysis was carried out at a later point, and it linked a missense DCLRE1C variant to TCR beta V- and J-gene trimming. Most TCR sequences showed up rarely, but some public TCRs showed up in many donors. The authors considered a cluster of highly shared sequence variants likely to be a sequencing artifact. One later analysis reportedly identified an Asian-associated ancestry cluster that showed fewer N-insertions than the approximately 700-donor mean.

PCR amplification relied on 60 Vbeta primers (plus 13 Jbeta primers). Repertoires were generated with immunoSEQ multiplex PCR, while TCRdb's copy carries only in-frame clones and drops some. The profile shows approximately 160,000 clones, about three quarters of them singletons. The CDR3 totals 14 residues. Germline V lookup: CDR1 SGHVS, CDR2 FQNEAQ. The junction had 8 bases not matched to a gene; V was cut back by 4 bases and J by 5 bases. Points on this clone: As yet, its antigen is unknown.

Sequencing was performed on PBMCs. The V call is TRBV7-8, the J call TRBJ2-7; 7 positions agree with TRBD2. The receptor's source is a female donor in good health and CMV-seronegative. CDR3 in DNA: TGTGCCAGCAGCTCCCGGCGGGGGTTCAACGAGCAGTACTTC. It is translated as CASSSRRGFNEQYF.